This TCR beta chain derives from a study of T cell changes during pregnancy in multiple sclerosis. The V gene lost 6 bases and the J gene lost 3 bases, with 15 bases spanning the gap. CDR3 length equals 15 residues. Germline V gives CDR1 SNHLY, CDR2 FYNNEI. Generated by immunoSEQ multiplex PCR, the TCRdb table keeps only in-frame clones and is missing some. Of tens of thousands of clones listed, approximately 89% were seen once; the top ten hold 0.78%. V is TRBV2 and J is TRBJ1-5; the D is unclear. Sequences were derived from CD4+ T cells from peripheral blood mononuclear cells, sampled after pregnancy. The sequence derives from a female donor in good health, enrolled as a control in a pregnancy study. The CDR3 DNA follows: TGTGCCAGCAGCTATCCCGACGGGGACAATCAGCCCCAGCATTTT. Translating gives CASSYPDGDNQPQHF. The variable domain in full, completed from reference TRBV2 and TRBJ1-5, reads EPEVTQTPSHQVTQMGQEVILRCVPISNHLYFYWYRQILGQKVEFLVSFYNNEISEKSEIFDDQFSVERPDGSNFTLKIRSTKLEDSAMYFCASSYPDGDNQPQHFGDGTRLSIL.